This is a list of T cell receptor beta chains from one sample in a study of control samples from healthy donors and cancer patients. Only in-frame clones appear in the TCRdb table, and some are missing; sequencing was by immunoSEQ multiplex PCR. The sample records about 80,000 clones, just under 90% being singletons. The material sequenced was blood. These receptors all stem from a middle-aged man in good health. Both conserved end residues are part of each CDR3. A D gene is named only where the DNA matches it firmly. Not all rows give a size; the values are once, few, many and, for expanded clones, a class.

v_call	clone_size	d_call	j_call	cdr3_nt	cdr3_aa
TRBV6-5	NA	TRBD1	TRBJ2-3	TGTGCCAGCAGTCTAGGACAGGCAGATACGCAGTATTTT	CASSLGQADTQYF
TRBV7-8	NA	NA	TRBJ1-1	TGTGCCAGCAGCTTATACAGGGCCACTGAAGCTTTCTTT	CASSLYRATEAFF
TRBV5-1	NA	TRBD1	TRBJ1-1	TGCGCCAGCAGCGGGGGACAGGGGACCACTGAAGCTTTCTTT	CASSGGQGTTEAFF
TRBV6-5	NA	TRBD2	TRBJ2-3	TGTGCCAGCGAGACTAGCGGGGACCACACAGATACGCAGTATTTT	CASETSGDHTDTQYF
TRBV6-1	NA	NA	TRBJ1-6	TGTGCCAGCAGTGAGATCAGGGGTAATTCACCCCTCCACTTT	CASSEIRGNSPLHF
TRBV30	few	TRBD2	TRBJ2-2	TGTGCCTGGAGCCGACTAGCGGGGGGGCCCGGGGAGCTGTTTTTT	CAWSRLAGGPGELFF
TRBV19	NA	NA	TRBJ1-2	TGTGCCAGTAGTACGGGACTGATCGGCTATGGCTACACCTTC	CASSTGLIGYGYTF
TRBV20-1	NA	NA	TRBJ1-2	TGCAGTGCTAGTAGGGGCAGGGGCACCTATGGCTACACCTTC	CSASRGRGTYGYTF
TRBV18	NA	NA	TRBJ1-2	TGTGCCAGCTCACCCTCCAGGGATTCGAATTCGTATGGCTACACCTTC	CASSPSRDSNSYGYTF
TRBV11-2	NA	NA	TRBJ2-2	TGTGCCAGCAGCCAGGACTTGTACACCGGGGAGCTGTTTTTT	CASSQDLYTGELFF
TRBV3-1/TRBV3-2	NA	NA	TRBJ2-7	TGTGCCAGCAGTCTCACTAGCTACGAGCAGTACTTC	CASSLTSYEQYF
TRBV15	NA	NA	TRBJ2-1	TGTGCCACCAGCAGAAGACGATGGGGTAATGAGCAGTTCTTC	CATSRRRWGNEQFF
TRBV5-1	NA	NA	TRBJ1-1	TGCGCCAGCAGCAGGTTAGACGGCGGCATGAACACTGAAGCTTTCTTT	CASSRLDGGMNTEAFF
TRBV27	NA	TRBD1	TRBJ1-1	TGTGCCAGCAGTTTTCTTGGGACAGGGCTGAACACTGAAGCTTTCTTT	CASSFLGTGLNTEAFF
TRBV24-1	NA	TRBD1	TRBJ2-1	TGTGCCACCAGTGATTCTTCTACAGGGGGCGCGGAGTTCTTC	CATSDSSTGGAEFF
TRBV6-1	NA	NA	TRBJ1-1	TGTGCCAGCAGTGAATGGGATTCCACTGAAGCTTTCTTT	CASSEWDSTEAFF
TRBV7-3	NA	TRBD1	TRBJ1-2	TGTGCCAGCAGCCCCTCCGGGACAGGGGGATATGGCTACACCTTC	CASSPSGTGGYGYTF
TRBV30	NA	TRBD1	TRBJ1-3	TGTGCCTGGAGTTCACAGGGGGCCTTCTCTGGAAACACCATATATTTT	CAWSSQGAFSGNTIYF
TRBV7-8	NA	NA	TRBJ2-2	TGTGCCAGCAGCTTAAAGAATCGGGTCACCTCCGGGGAGCTGTTTTTT	CASSLKNRVTSGELFF
TRBV27	many	TRBD2	TRBJ2-2	TGTGCCAGCGCGCCTCAGCGGGGGGGTTGGACCGGGGAGCTGTTTTTT	CASAPQRGGWTGELFF
TRBV28	once	NA	TRBJ1-5	TGTGCCAGCAGTAGCTCGGTCATCAAGGAATATAGCAATCAGCCCCAGCATTTT	CASSSSVIKEYSNQPQHF
TRBV5-1	NA	NA	TRBJ1-2	TGCGCCAGCAGCTTGGATACAGGGTATGGCTACACCTTC	CASSLDTGYGYTF
TRBV6-1	NA	NA	TRBJ2-7	TGTGCCAGCAGTGATAGAGCCTCGCTTGACGAGCAGTACTTC	CASSDRASLDEQYF
TRBV7-9	NA	TRBD2	TRBJ2-1	TGTGCCAGCAGCTTTCCCGGGAGGGCCACCTGGGAAAAGTTCTTC	CASSFPGRATWEKFF
TRBV30	NA	NA	TRBJ2-1	TGTGCCTGGTTTAGGACCGGGGCGAATGAGCAGTTCTTC	CAWFRTGANEQFF
TRBV5-1	NA	NA	TRBJ1-2	TGCGCCAGCAGCTTTGGGGGGAGCGGCTATGGCTACACCTTC	CASSFGGSGYGYTF
TRBV27	NA	NA	TRBJ2-1	TGTGCGTCAAGGGGGGCCTTCAGTGAGCAGTTCTTC	CASRGAFSEQFF
TRBV3-1/TRBV3-2	NA	TRBD1	TRBJ2-1	TGTGCCAGCAGCCCCATACCGGGACAGCCTAATGAGCAGTTCTTC	CASSPIPGQPNEQFF
TRBV25-1	NA	TRBD1	TRBJ2-2	TGTGCCAGCAGTGAATTTGGGGGACAGGGGACCGGGGAGCTGTTTTTT	CASSEFGGQGTGELFF
TRBV6-6	NA	TRBD2	TRBJ2-3	TGTGCCAGCAGTCTTCCGACTAGCGGTGCTACAGATACGCAGTATTTT	CASSLPTSGATDTQYF
TRBV5-4	NA	TRBD1	TRBJ1-4	TGTGCCAGCGGGACAGGGGATGAGGGTAATGAAAAACTGTTTTTT	CASGTGDEGNEKLFF
TRBV18	NA	TRBD2	TRBJ2-5	TGTGCCAGCTCACCACTGGGACTAGTCGAGACCCAGTACTTC	CASSPLGLVETQYF
TRBV6-5	NA	NA	TRBJ1-2	TGTGCCAGCAGTTACTCGGACGGGCAGGGGCTCGATGGCTACACCTTC	CASSYSDGQGLDGYTF
TRBV9	NA	NA	TRBJ1-1	TGTGCCAGCAGCGTAAACCCCTTAGGAGTGAACACTGAAGCTTTCTTT	CASSVNPLGVNTEAFF
TRBV30	NA	NA	TRBJ2-1	TGTGCCTGGAGCGGGGGGCGCAATGAGCAGTTCTTC	CAWSGGRNEQFF
TRBV28	once	NA	TRBJ2-7	TGTGCCAGCAGTTTAGCTCTCATGAGGACCTACGAGCAGTACTTC	CASSLALMRTYEQYF
TRBV30	NA	NA	TRBJ2-7	TGTGCCTGGACTACAGGGAGAGGGGCCTACGAGCAGTACTTC	CAWTTGRGAYEQYF
TRBV18	NA	NA	TRBJ2-2	TGTGCCAGCTCACCACGGGCGAAACAGGGAATCAACACCGGGGAGCTGTTTTTT	CASSPRAKQGINTGELFF
TRBV5-1	NA	TRBD2	TRBJ2-1	TGCGCCAGCAGCTCGGGGGACTACACCCACAATGAGCAGTTCTTC	CASSSGDYTHNEQFF
TRBV5-1	NA	NA	TRBJ1-1	TGCGCCAGCAGCTTGTCCGGGACATTTAGTGTGACTGAAGCTTTCTTT	CASSLSGTFSVTEAFF
TRBV6-1	NA	TRBD2	TRBJ2-7	TGTGCCAGCAGTGAAGAGAGCGGGCGGGGGAAGGACGAGCAGTACTTC	CASSEESGRGKDEQYF
TRBV6-1	NA	TRBD1	TRBJ1-4	TGTGCCAGCAGTGAGAAAATGGGACAGCTGAAAGAAAAACTGTTTTTT	CASSEKMGQLKEKLFF
TRBV18	once	NA	TRBJ1-1	TGTGCCAGCTCGACCAAGGTCCTGAACACTGAAGCTTTCTTT	CASSTKVLNTEAFF
TRBV3-1/TRBV3-2	NA	NA	TRBJ1-4	TGTGCCAGCAGCCAAGAGCTTTTAGCAACTAATGAAAAACTGTTTTTT	CASSQELLATNEKLFF
TRBV6-5	few	NA	TRBJ1-2	TGTGCCAGCAGTTACTCGACACGAGGGATAGGGGATGGCTACACCTTC	CASSYSTRGIGDGYTF
TRBV6-5	NA	NA	TRBJ1-6	TGTGCCAGCAGTTATAGGGCGTCTAAGCCCAATTCACCCCTCCACTTT	CASSYRASKPNSPLHF
TRBV9	NA	NA	TRBJ2-6	TGTGCCAGCAGCGTCTTCGGGACACCGATGACTGGGGCCAACGTCCTGACTTTC	CASSVFGTPMTGANVLTF
TRBV3-1/TRBV3-2	NA	TRBD1	TRBJ1-2	TGTGCCAGCAGCCAAGAGGGGAGGGGGCGCGGCGGCTACACCTTC	CASSQEGRGRGGYTF
TRBV30	NA	TRBD2	TRBJ2-7	TGTGCCTGGAGTGTACGGGGGGGGAGACTAGCGGCTACCTACGAGCAGTACTTC	CAWSVRGGRLAATYEQYF
TRBV5-6	NA	TRBD1	TRBJ2-1	TGTGCCAGCAGCGTACCCGGGACAGGGGGCATCGATGAGCAGTTCTTC	CASSVPGTGGIDEQFF
TRBV11-2	NA	NA	TRBJ2-7	TGTGCCAGCAGCTCTAACAGGGGAGGACCCTACGAGCAGTACTTC	CASSSNRGGPYEQYF
TRBV6-5	NA	NA	TRBJ1-1	TGTGCCAGCATACGTCGTCGGGGAAGGGATACTGAAGCTTTCTTT	CASIRRRGRDTEAFF
TRBV6-5	NA	NA	TRBJ2-7	TGTGCCAGCAAAGTAGCGAGGGGGACCTACGAGCAGTACTTC	CASKVARGTYEQYF
TRBV30	NA	TRBD1	TRBJ1-2	TGTGCCTGGAGGGGGGACAGGGGAGGAGAAGGCTACACCTTC	CAWRGDRGGEGYTF
TRBV19	NA	TRBD2	TRBJ2-5	TGTGCCAGCCCCCTATGGGGGGGGTCGGGTCAAGAGACCCAGTACTTC	CASPLWGGSGQETQYF